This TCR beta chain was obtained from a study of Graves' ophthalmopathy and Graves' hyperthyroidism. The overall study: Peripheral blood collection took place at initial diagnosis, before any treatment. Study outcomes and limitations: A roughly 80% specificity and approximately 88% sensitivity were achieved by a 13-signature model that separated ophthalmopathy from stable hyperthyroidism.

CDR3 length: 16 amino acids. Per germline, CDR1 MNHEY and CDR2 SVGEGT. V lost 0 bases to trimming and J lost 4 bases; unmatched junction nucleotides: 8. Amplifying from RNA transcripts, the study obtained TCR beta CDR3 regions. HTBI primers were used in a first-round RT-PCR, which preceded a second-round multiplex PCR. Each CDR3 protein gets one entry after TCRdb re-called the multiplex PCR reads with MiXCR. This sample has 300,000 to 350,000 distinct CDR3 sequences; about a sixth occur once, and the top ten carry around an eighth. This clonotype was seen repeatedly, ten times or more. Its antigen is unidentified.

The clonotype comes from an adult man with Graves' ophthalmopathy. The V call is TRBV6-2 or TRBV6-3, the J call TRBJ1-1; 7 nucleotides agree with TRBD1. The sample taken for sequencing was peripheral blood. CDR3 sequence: CASSYSITGAITEAFF. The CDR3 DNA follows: TGTGCCAGCAGTTACTCGATAACAGGGGCGATCACTGAAGCTTTCTTT.